This T cell receptor beta chain was documented in a study of T cell changes during pregnancy in multiple sclerosis. Here immunoSEQ multiplex PCR was the method, and the copy in TCRdb shows in-frame clones only, minus some. Here the sample spans 35,000 to 55,000 clones, roughly 93% being singletons. V was trimmed by 5 bases and J by 2 bases, leaving 18 bases between them. This CDR3 is 16 amino acids long. Per germline, CDR1 ENHRY and CDR2 SYGVKD. V usage is TRBV10-3 and J usage is TRBJ2-5; D call uncertain. The specimen comprised CD8+ T cells from peripheral blood mononuclear cells, sampled after pregnancy. This clonotype was obtained from a female donor with multiple sclerosis, enrolled in a pregnancy study. This CDR3 is CAISYQAPAPQETQYF. CDR3 DNA sequence: TGTGCCATCAGTTACCAGGCCCCTGCCCCTCAAGAGACCCAGTACTTC.